This T cell receptor (beta chain) was documented in a study of blood T cell repertoires in COVID-19. Turning to the study itself: Samples taken during acute and convalescent COVID-19 were collected in the United States, Italy and Spain. The cDNA or gDNA used as material had been derived from T cells, B-cell-depleted T cells, or PBMCs.

Seattle patients were enrolled during active infection and followed longitudinally. V lost 6 bases and J lost 0; bases outside the gene matches: 6. The CDR3 contains 15 residues. Germline V CDR1 and CDR2: SNHLY, FYNNEI. The data were produced by immunoSEQ multiplex PCR, yet TCRdb's version contains in-frame clones alone and is incomplete. This table has 200,000 to 250,000 clones, about 86% appearing once. The rearrangement uses TRBV2 and TRBJ2-3, with 7 bases matching TRBD1. Sequencing was carried out using peripheral blood. This TCR derives from a woman in her 50s with COVID-19, enrolled during active disease. The CDR3, as DNA: TGTGCCAGCAGCTCGGACAGGCAGAGCACAGATACGCAGTATTTT. Translated, it gives CASSSDRQSTDTQYF.